Shown below are 5 T cell receptor beta chains from a single sample sequenced in a study of blood T cell repertoires in COVID-19. This table comes from immunoSEQ multiplex PCR, and its TCRdb copy is limited to in-frame clones, with some not included. Of under 250,000 clones in the sample, less than 90% were seen once. The sequenced sample consisted of peripheral blood. These receptors were obtained from a woman in her 70s with active or convalescent COVID-19.

V usage is TRBV2 and J usage is TRBJ2-7; the D gene is possibly TRBD1 (5 bases). The CDR3 consists of 13 residues. CDR1 SNHLY and CDR2 FYNNEI come from the germline V gene. The ends were cut back, 6 bases at V and 1 base at J, with 10 bases in the middle. The CDR3 nucleotides read TGTGCCAGCAGAGGTACAGGATCCTACGAGCAGTACTTC. Translating gives CASRGTGSYEQYF.

The chain joins TRBV25-1 to TRBJ1-2, with 9 bases aligning to TRBD1. The V gene's germline CDR1 is MGHDK and CDR2 SYGVNS. Germline trimming cut 3 bases from V and 4 bases from J; bases unmatched to any gene: 0. CDR3 length: 13 residues. The CDR3 sequence is CASSEGQGYGYTF. Written as DNA, the CDR3 is TGTGCCAGCAGTGAGGGACAGGGCTATGGCTACACCTTC.

The rearrangement joins TRBV11-3 to TRBJ2-3; 10 positions match TRBD2. The CDR3 consists of 15 residues. Germline V gene sequence: CDR1 SGHNT, CDR2 YENEEA. V shed 3 bases and J 4 bases; nucleotides not matched to a gene: 4. DNA for the CDR3: TGTGCCAGCAGCTTGATAGCGGGGGGTTCAGATACGCAGTATTTT. Its protein product is CASSLIAGGSDTQYF. Drawing the rest from reference TRBV11-3 and TRBJ2-3, the complete variable domain is EAGVVQSPRYKIIEKKQPVAFWCNPISGHNTLYWYLQNLGQGPELLIRYENEEAVDDSQLPKDRFSAERLKGVDSTLKIQPAELGDSAVYLCASSLIAGGSDTQYFGPGTRLTVL.

This chain links TRBV3-1 (or the pseudogene TRBV3-2) with TRBJ2-3; 8 bases map to TRBD2. Trimming cost V 8 bases and J 5 bases; bases outside gene matches: 9. Germline CDR1 LGHDT, CDR2 YNNKEL (reference sequence). The CDR3 extends over 14 amino acids. The CDR3 DNA follows: TGTGCCAGCCGGGGGCGGGGGGTAGGAGATACGCAGTATTTT. Its translation is CASRGRGVGDTQYF.

V gene TRBV6-5 combines with J gene TRBJ2-2, with 8 bases fitting TRBD1. CDR1 is MNHEY, CDR2 SVGAGI, per germline. Trimming cost V 7 bases and J 5 bases; bases outside gene matches: 9. The CDR3 covers 15 residues. CDR3 nucleotide sequence: TGTGCCAGCACAAGACAGGGGACCCTGACCGGGGAGCTGTTTTTT. As protein: CASTRQGTLTGELFF.